This passage covers 6 T cell receptor beta chains from one sample sequenced in a study of T cells in Graves' hyperthyroidism and ophthalmopathy. Amplified TCR beta CDR3 regions came from RNA transcripts. Researchers ran a first-round RT-PCR on the TCR CDR3 using the HTBI primer set. TCRdb reprocessed the multiplex PCR reads with MiXCR, giving one entry per CDR3 protein. The repertoire holds 750,000 to 950,000 distinct CDR3 sequences, with roughly 40% as singletons. What was sequenced was blood. The receptors originated from a man younger than 35 with Graves' hyperthyroidism.

This clonotype was observed a handful of times. This chain uses TRBV7-9 with TRBJ1-2; D gene unclear. The CDR3 has 12 amino acids. V was shortened by 1 base and J by 8 bases, with 8 bases between the two germline ends. Germline-derived CDR1 and CDR2 are SEHNR and FQNEAQ (reference sequence). The CDR3 DNA is TGTGCCAGCAGCTTAGACCCCGGGGGCTACACCTTC. This gives the protein CASSLDPGGYTF.

The chain carries TRBV4-1 and TRBJ2-2, with 8 bases fitting TRBD1. CDR1 and CDR2 (germline): MGHRA, YSYEKL. The trim removed 2 bases at V and 4 bases at J, leaving 3 bases unmatched. There are 15 residues in the CDR3. CDR3 bases: TGCGCCAGCAGCCAACTACAGGGGGGCACCGGGGAGCTGTTTTTT. It translates to CASSQLQGGTGELFF.

The CDR3 region is CASSTRDRGLAEAFF. In DNA, the CDR3 is TGTGCCAGTAGTACCAGGGACAGGGGGCTCGCTGAAGCTTTCTTT. This chain links TRBV19 with TRBJ1-1, with 12 bases identical to TRBD1. The germline V gene has CDR1 LNHDA and CDR2 SQIVND (reference sequence). V gave up 4 bases and J gave up 6 bases; unmatched junction bases: 6. The CDR3 totals 15 residues. Supplemented by reference TRBV19 and TRBJ1-1, the full variable domain reads DGGITQSPKYLFRKEGQNVTLSCEQNLNHDAMYWYRQDPGQGLRLIYYSQIVNDFQKGDIAEGYSVSREKKESFPLTVTSAQKNPTAFYLCASSTRDRGLAEAFFGQGTRLTVV.

The table lists this clonotype with many counts. The CDR3 nucleotides read TGTGCCAGCAGCGTAGGCTCTGGAAACACCATATATTTT. Residues: CASSVGSGNTIYF. The chain is built from TRBV9 and TRBJ1-3, with D hard to call. V was trimmed by 0 bases and J by 0 bases, leaving 1 base between them. This CDR3 is built from 13 residues. Germline V gene data show CDR1 as SGDLS and CDR2 as YYNGEE. The full variable domain, completed using reference TRBV9 and TRBJ1-3, is DSGVTQTPKHLITATGQRVTLRCSPRSGDLSVYWYQQSLDQGLQFLIQYYNGEERAKGNILERFSAQQFPDLHSELNLSSLELGDSALYFCASSVGSGNTIYFGEGSWLTVV.

This chain uses TRBV7-9 with TRBJ2-7; 7 nucleotides line up with TRBD2. Trimming at V came to 5 bases and at J to 3 bases, leaving 10 bases not matched to a gene. Germline CDR1 and CDR2: SEHNR and FQNEAQ (reference sequence). The CDR3 is 15 residues long. In DNA, the CDR3 is TGTGCCAGCAGCCAAGAGCAAGAGCGGGACTACGAGCAGTACTTC. Protein product: CASSQEQERDYEQYF.

The genes are TRBV6-5 and TRBJ2-7; D might be TRBD1 or TRBD2, each matching 5 bases. Germline V CDR1 and CDR2: MNHEY, SVGAGI. CDR3 length: 12 residues. V was pared by 2 bases and J by 6 bases, with 8 bases between. As DNA, the CDR3 is TGTGCCAGCAGTTACATAGGGACCGAGCAGTACTTC. Protein: CASSYIGTEQYF.